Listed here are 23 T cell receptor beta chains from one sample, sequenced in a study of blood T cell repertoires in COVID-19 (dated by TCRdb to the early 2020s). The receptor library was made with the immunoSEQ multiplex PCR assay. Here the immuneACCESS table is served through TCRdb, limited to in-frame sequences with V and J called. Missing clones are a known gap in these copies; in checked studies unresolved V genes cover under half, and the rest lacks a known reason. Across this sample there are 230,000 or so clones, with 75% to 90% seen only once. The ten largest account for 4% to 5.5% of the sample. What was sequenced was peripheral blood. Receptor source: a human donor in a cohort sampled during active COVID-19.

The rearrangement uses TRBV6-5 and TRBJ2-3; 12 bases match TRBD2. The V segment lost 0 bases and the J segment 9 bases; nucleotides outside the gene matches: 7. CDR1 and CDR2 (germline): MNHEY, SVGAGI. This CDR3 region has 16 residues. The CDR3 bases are TGTGCCAGCAGTTACTCGGCTAGCGGGAGGGCCCAAACGCAGTATTTT. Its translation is CASSYSASGRAQTQYF.

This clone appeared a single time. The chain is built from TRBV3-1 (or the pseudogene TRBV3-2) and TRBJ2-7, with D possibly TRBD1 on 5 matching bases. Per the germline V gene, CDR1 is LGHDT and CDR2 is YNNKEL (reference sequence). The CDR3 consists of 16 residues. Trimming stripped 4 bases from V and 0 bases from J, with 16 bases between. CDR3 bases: TGTGCCAGCAGCCTCTTCCCGGACATATCCTCCTACGAGCAGTACTTC. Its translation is CASSLFPDISSYEQYF.

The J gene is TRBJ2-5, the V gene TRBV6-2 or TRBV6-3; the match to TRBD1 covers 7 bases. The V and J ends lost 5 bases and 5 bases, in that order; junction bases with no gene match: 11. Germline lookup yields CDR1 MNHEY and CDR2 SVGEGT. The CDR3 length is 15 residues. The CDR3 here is CASSDDRVGRETQYF. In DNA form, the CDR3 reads TGTGCCAGCAGTGACGACAGGGTCGGTAGGGAGACCCAGTACTTC.

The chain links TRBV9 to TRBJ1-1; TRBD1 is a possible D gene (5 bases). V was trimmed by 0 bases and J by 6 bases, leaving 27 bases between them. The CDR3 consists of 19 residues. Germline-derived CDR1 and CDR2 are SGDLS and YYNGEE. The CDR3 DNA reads TGTGCCAGCAGCGTAGTGACCCCCCTCCCAGGGTATCTCTTCCCTGAAGCTTTCTTT. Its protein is CASSVVTPLPGYLFPEAFF.

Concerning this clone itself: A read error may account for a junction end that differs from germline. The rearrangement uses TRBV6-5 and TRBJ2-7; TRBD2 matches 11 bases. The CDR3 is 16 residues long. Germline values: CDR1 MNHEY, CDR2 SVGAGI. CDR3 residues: CASSHSGTSGVYEQYF. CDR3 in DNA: TGTGCCAGCAGTCACTCCGGGACTAGCGGAGTCTACGAGCAGTACTTC.

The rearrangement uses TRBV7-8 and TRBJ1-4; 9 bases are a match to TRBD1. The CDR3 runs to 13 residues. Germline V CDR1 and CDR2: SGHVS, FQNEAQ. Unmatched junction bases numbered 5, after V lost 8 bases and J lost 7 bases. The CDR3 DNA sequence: TGTGCCAGCGGACAGGGGATGAGTGAAAAACTGTTTTTT. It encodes CASGQGMSEKLFF.

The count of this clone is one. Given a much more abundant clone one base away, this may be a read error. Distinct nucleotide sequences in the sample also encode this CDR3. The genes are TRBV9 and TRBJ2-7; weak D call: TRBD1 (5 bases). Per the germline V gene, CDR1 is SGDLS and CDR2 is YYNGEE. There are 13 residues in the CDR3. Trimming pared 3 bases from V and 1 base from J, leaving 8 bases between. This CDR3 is CASSGDSSYEQYF. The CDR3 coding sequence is TGTGCCAGCAGCGGAGACAGTTCCTACGAGCAGTACTTC.

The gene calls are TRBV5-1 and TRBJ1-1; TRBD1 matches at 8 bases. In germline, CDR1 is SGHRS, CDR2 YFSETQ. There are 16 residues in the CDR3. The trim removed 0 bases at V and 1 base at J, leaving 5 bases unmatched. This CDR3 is CASSLGPGTGNTEAFF. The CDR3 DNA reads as TGCGCCAGCAGCTTGGGACCCGGGACAGGGAACACTGAAGCTTTCTTT.

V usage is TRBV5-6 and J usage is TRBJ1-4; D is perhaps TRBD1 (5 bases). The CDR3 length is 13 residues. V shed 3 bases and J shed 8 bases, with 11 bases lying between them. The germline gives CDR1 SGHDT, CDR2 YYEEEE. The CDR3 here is CASSWGGQEKLFF. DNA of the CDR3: TGTGCCAGCAGCTGGGGGGGTCAAGAAAAACTGTTTTTT.

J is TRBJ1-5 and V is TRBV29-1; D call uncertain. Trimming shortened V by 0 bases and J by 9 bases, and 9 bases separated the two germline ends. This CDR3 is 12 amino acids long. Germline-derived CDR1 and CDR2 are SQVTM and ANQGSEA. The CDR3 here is CSVEDEGRPQHF. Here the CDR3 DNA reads TGCAGCGTTGAAGATGAAGGGAGGCCCCAGCATTTT.

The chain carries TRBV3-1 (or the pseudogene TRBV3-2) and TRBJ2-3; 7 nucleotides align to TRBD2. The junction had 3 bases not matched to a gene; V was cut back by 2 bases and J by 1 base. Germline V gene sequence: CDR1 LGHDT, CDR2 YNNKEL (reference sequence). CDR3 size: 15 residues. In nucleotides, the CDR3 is TGTGCCAGCAGCCAAAGGGACTATCGCACAGATACGCAGTATTTT. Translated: CASSQRDYRTDTQYF.

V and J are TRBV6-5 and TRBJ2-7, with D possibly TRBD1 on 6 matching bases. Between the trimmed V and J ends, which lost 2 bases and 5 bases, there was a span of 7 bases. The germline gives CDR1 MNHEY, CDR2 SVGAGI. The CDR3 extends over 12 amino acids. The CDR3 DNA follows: TGTGCCAGCAGTTACGCAGGGGACGAGCAGTACTTC. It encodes CASSYAGDEQYF.

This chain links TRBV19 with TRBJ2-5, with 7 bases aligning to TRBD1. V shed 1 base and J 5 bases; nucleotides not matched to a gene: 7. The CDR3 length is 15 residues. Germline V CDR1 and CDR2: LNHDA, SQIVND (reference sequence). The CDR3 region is CASSIGQGLTETQYF. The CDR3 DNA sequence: TGTGCCAGTAGTATAGGACAGGGTTTAACGGAGACCCAGTACTTC.

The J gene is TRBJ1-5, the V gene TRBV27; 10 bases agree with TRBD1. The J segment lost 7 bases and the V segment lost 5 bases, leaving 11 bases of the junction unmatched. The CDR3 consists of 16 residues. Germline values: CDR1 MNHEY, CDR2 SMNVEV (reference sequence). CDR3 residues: CASSPGDRGRNQPQHF. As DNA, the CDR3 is TGTGCCAGCAGTCCAGGGGACAGGGGAAGGAACCAGCCCCAGCATTTT.

The CDR3 DNA follows: TGTGCCAGCAGTTTAACCGGGCTCGGGGGGGGCTACACCTTC. It is translated as CASSLTGLGGGYTF. The chain employs TRBV27 and TRBJ1-2, with D perhaps TRBD1 (5 bases). CDR3 length equals 14 residues. Trimming removed 2 bases from V and 8 bases from J, with 15 bases in between. The germline V gene encodes CDR1 MNHEY and CDR2 SMNVEV (reference sequence).

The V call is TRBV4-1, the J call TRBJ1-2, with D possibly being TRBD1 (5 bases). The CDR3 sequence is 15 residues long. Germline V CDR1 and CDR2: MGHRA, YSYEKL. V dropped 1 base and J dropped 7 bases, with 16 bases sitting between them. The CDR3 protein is CASSQGQGSFGGYTF. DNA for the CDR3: TGCGCCAGCAGCCAAGGTCAGGGTTCCTTCGGTGGCTACACCTTC.

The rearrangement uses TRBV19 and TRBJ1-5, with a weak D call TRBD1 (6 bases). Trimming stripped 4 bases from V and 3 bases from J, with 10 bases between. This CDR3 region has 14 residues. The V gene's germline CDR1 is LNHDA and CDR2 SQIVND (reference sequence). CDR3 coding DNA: TGTGCCAGTAGTACCGGGACAAACAATCAGCCCCAGCATTTT. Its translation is CASSTGTNNQPQHF.

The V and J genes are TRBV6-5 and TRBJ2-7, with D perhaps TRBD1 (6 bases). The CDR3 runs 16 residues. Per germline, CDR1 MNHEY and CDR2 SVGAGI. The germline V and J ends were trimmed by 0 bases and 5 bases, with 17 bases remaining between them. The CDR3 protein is CASSYSLRGQSDEQYF. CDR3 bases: TGTGCCAGCAGTTACTCCCTCCGCGGACAGAGTGACGAGCAGTACTTC.

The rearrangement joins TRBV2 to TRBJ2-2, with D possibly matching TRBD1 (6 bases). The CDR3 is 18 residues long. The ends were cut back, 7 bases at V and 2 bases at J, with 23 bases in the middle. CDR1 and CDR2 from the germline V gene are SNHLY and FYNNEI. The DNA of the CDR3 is TGTGCCAGCACCAGGGGTCGGAGTGGGGATTCAAACACCGGGGAGCTGTTTTTT. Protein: CASTRGRSGDSNTGELFF.

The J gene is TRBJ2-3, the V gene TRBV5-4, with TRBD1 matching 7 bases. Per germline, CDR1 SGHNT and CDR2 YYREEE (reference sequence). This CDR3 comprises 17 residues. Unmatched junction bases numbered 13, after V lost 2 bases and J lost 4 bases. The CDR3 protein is CASSLGGRQGEADTQYF. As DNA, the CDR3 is TGTGCCAGCAGCTTAGGGGGTCGACAGGGAGAGGCAGATACGCAGTATTTT. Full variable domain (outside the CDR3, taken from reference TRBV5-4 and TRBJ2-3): ETGVTQSPTHLIKTRGQQVTLRCSSQSGHNTVSWYQQALGQGPQFIFQYYREEENGRGNFPPRFSGLQFPNYSSELNVNALELDDSALYLCASSLGGRQGEADTQYFGPGTRLTVL.

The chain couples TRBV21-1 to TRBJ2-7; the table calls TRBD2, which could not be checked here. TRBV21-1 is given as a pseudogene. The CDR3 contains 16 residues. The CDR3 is CASSRPGSSGSYEQYF. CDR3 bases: TGTGCCAGCAGCCGGCCAGGGTCTAGCGGGAGCTACGAGCAGTACTTC.

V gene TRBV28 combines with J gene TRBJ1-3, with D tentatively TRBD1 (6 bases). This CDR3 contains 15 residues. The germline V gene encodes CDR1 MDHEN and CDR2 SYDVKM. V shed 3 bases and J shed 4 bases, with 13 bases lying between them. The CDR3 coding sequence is TGTGCCAGCAGTTTGGCAGGGGTCTTGGGAAACACCATATATTTT. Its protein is CASSLAGVLGNTIYF.

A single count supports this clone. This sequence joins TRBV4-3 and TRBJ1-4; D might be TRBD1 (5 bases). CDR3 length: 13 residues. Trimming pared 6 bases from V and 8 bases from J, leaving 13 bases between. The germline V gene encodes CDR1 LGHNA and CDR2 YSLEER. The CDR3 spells CASRDREGEKLFF. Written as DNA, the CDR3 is TGCGCCAGCAGGGATCGGGAGGGGGAAAAACTGTTTTTT.